This T cell receptor beta chain is drawn from a study of early T cells in non-severe SARS-CoV-2 infection. TCRdb itself ran the 5' RACE reads through MiXCR, one entry per CDR3 protein. Found here are some 80,000 distinct CDR3 sequences, roughly 12% of them singletons; the top ten hold 15%. This CDR3 is built from 15 residues. Germline-derived CDR1 and CDR2 are DFQATT and SNEGSKA (reference sequence). V was pared by 0 bases and J by 5 bases, with 6 bases of the junction left unmatched. Sequenced material: whole blood, taken at baseline. V and J are TRBV20-1 and TRBJ2-3; 9 bases match TRBD1. The sequence was collected from an adult who was a healthcare worker with PCR-confirmed SARS-CoV-2 infection or an uninfected control (not recorded which). The donor label of this sample is uncertain. CDR3 DNA: TGCAGTGCTAGAGATAAGGGACAGGGCGGAGATACGCAGTATTTT. The encoded protein is CSARDKGQGGDTQYF.